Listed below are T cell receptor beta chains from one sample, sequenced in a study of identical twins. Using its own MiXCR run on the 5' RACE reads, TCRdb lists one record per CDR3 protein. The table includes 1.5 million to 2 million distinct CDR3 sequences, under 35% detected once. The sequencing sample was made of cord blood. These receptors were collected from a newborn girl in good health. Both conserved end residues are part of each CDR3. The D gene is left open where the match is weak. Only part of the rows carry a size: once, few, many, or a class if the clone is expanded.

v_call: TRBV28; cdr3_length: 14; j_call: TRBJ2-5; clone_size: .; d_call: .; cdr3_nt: TGTGCCAGCAGCCCCTACAGGGTAAAAGAGACCCAGTACTTC; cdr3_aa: CASSPYRVKETQYF
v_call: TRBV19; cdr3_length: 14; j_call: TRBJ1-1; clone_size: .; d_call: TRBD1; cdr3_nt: TGTGCCAGTACCATGGACAGGCCTTCCGCTGAAGCTTTCTTT; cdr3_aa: CASTMDRPSAEAFF
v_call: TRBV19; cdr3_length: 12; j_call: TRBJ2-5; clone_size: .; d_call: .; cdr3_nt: TGTGCCAGTAGGCATGGCGGGGAGACCCAGTACTTC; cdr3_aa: CASRHGGETQYF
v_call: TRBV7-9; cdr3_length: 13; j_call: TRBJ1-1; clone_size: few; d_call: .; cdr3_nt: TGTGCCAGCAGCTTAGCTTGGAGCACTGAAGCTTTCTTT; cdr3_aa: CASSLAWSTEAFF
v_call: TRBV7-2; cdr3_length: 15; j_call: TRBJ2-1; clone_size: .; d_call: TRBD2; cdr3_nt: TGTGCCAGCGGCTTAAGAAGCGGGGGGGTCTATGAGCAGTTCTTC; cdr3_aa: CASGLRSGGVYEQFF
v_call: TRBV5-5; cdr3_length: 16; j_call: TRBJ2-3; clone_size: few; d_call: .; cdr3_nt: TGTGCCAGCAGCTTGATTCCAACAAAGGGGCCAGATACGCAGTATTTT; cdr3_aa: CASSLIPTKGPDTQYF
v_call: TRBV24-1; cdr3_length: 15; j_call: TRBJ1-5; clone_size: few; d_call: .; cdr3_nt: TGTGCCACCAGTGATACAGGGAACCCCAATCAGCCCCAGCATTTT; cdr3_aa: CATSDTGNPNQPQHF
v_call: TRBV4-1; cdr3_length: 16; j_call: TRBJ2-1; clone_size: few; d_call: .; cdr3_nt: TGCGCCAGCAGCCAAGTTATGGGGGCTCCCTACAATGAGCAGTTCTTC; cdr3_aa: CASSQVMGAPYNEQFF
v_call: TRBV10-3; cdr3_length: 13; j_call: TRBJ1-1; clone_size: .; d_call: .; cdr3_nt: TGTGCCATCGGGCCAGGGAGGGGCACTGAAGCTTTCTTT; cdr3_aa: CAIGPGRGTEAFF
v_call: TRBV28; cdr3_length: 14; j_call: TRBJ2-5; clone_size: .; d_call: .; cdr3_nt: TGTGCCAGCAGCCTGACTAGTCTCAAAGAGACCCAGTACTTC; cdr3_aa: CASSLTSLKETQYF
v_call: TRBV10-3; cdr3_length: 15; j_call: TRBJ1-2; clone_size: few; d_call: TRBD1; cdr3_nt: TGTGCCATCTTACCCTTAGGACAGGGGGCTTATGGCTACACCTTC; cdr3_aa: CAILPLGQGAYGYTF
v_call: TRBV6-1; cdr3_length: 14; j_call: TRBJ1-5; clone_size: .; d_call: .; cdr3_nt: TGTGCCAGCAGGCAGGAAATTAGCAATCAGCCCCAGCATTTT; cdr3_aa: CASRQEISNQPQHF
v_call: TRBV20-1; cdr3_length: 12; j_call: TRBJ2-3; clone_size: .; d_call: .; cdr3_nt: TGCAGTGCTAGAGATGGGGCAGATACGCAGTATTTT; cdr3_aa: CSARDGADTQYF
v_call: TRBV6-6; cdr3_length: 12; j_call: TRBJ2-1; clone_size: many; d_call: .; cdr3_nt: TGTGCCAGCAGTTTCCGGGACCCGGGTCAGTTCTTC; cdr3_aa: CASSFRDPGQFF
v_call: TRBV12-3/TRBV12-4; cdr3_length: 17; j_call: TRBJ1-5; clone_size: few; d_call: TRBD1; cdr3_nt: TGTGCCAGCAGTTTTGGACAGGGAAGGAGTCGCAATCAGCCCCAGCATTTT; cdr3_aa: CASSFGQGRSRNQPQHF
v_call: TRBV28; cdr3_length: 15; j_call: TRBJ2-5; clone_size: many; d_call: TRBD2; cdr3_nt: TGTGCCAGCAGTTGGACTAGCGGGAGTTGGGAGACCCAGTACTTC; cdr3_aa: CASSWTSGSWETQYF
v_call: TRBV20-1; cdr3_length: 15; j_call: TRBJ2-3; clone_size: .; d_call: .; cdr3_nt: TGCAGTGCTGGAGATGGTAGGAGGGGCACAGATACGCAGTATTTT; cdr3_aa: CSAGDGRRGTDTQYF
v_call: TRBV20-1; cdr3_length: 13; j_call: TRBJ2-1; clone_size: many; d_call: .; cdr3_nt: TGCAGTGCTAGTCGGGGAGGTTGGGATGAGCAGTTCTTC; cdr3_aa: CSASRGGWDEQFF
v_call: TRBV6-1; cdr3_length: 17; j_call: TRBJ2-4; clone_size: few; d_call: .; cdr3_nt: TGTGCCAGCAGTGAAAGGGGCAGCGGAATCGCCAAAAACATTCAGTACTTC; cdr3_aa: CASSERGSGIAKNIQYF
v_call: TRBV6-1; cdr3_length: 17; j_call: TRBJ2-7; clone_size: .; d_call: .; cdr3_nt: TGTGCCAGCAGTGACCCCTCACCGGTTGAGTGGGTGTACGAGCAGTACTTC; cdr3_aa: CASSDPSPVEWVYEQYF
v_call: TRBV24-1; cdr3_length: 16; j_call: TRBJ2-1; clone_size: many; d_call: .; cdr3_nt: TGTGCCACCAGTGATATCGGGGGACACCCCTACAATGAGCAGTTCTTC; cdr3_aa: CATSDIGGHPYNEQFF
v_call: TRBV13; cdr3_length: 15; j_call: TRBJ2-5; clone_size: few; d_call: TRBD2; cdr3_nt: TGTGCCAGCAGCACTAGCGGGTTTTACCAAGAGACCCAGTACTTC; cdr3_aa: CASSTSGFYQETQYF
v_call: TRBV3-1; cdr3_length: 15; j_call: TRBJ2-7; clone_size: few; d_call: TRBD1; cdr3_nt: TGTGCCAGCAGCCAGGGCGGGACAGGTTCCTACGAGCAGTACTTC; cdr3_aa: CASSQGGTGSYEQYF
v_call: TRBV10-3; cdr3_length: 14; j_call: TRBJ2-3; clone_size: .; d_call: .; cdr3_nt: TGTGCCATCAGAAAACAGGGAAGCACAGATACGCAGTATTTT; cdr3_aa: CAIRKQGSTDTQYF
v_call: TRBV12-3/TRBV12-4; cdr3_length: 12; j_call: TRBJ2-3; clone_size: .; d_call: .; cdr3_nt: TGTGTCTCTGGAGGGAGCACAGATGCGCAGTATTTT; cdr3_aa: CVSGGSTDAQYF
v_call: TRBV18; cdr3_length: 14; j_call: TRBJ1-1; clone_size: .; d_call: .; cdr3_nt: TGTGCCAGCTCATCGCAAGGAGGGGGTGCCCAAGCTTTCTTT; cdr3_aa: CASSSQGGGAQAFF
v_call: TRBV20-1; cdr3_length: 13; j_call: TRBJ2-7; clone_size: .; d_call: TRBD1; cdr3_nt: TGCAGTGCTACGGAGGACAGGGAGGACGAGCAGTACTTC; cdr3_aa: CSATEDREDEQYF
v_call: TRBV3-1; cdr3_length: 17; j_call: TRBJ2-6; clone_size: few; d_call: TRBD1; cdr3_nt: TGTGCCATCCCGGGACAGGGGCTTTTAACTGGGGCCAACGTCCTGACTTTC; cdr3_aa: CAIPGQGLLTGANVLTF
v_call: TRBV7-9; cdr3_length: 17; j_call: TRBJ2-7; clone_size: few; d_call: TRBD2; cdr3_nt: TGTGCCAGCAGCAGACTAGCGGGAGGCATCAGCTCCTACGAGCAGTACTTC; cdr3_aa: CASSRLAGGISSYEQYF
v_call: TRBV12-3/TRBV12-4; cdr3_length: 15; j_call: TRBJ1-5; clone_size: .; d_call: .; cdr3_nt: TGTGCCAGCAGTTCCAGGGTCCATAGCAATCAGCCCCAGCATTTT; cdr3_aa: CASSSRVHSNQPQHF
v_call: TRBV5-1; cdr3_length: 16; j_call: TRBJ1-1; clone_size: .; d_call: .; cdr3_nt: TGCGCCAGCAGCTTGGCGGGGAGGCTAATGAACACTGAAGCTTTCTTT; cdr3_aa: CASSLAGRLMNTEAFF
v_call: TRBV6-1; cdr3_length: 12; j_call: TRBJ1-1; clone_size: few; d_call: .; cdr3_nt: TGTGCCAGCAGAAACCTGAACACTGAAGCTTTCTTT; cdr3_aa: CASRNLNTEAFF
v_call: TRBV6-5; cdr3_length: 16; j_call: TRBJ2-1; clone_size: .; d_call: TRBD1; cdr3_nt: TGTGCCAGCAGTTACTCTGGGACAGGGGGTCACAATGAGCAGTTCTTC; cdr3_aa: CASSYSGTGGHNEQFF
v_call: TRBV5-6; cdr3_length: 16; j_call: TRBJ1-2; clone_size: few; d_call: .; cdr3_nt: TGTGCCAGCAGCGTTGTTCGGTGGCAGGTCGAGAATGGCTACACCTTC; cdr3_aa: CASSVVRWQVENGYTF
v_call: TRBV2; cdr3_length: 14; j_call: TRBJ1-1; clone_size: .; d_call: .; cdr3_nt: TGTGCCAGCAGTTATCCTTCCGGGAGTACTGAAGCTTTCTTT; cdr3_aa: CASSYPSGSTEAFF
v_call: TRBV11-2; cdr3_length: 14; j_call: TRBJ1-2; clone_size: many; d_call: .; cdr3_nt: TGTGCCAGCAGCTTAGTAATTCCTAACTATGGCTACACCTTC; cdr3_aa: CASSLVIPNYGYTF
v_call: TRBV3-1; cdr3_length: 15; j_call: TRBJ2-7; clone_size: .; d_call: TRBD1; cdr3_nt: TGTGCCAGCAGCCAAGTTACAGGGGGCTTGAACGAGCAGTACTTC; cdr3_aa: CASSQVTGGLNEQYF
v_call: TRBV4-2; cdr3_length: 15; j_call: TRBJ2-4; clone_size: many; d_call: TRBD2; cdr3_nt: TGTGCCAGCAGCCAAGAAAGGACTAGCGGAAACATTCAGTACTTC; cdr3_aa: CASSQERTSGNIQYF
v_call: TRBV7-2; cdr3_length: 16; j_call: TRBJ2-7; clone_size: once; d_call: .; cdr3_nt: TGTGCCAGCAGCTTAGGGACAGTGATTAGCTCCTACGAGCAGTACTTC; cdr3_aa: CASSLGTVISSYEQYF
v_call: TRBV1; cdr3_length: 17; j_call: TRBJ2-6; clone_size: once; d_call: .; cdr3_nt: TGCACCAGCAGCCAAGGACAGGGGGCCTCTGGGGCCAACGTCCTGACTTTC; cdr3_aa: CTSSQGQGASGANVLTF
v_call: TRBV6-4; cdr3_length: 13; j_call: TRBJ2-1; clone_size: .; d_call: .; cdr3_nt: TGTGCCAGCAGTGACTACCACTCCCCTGAGCAGTTCTTC; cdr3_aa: CASSDYHSPEQFF
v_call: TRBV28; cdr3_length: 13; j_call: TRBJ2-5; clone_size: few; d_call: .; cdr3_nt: TGTGCCAGCAGCCTGGGCCCAGAATTAGGGCAGTACTTC; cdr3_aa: CASSLGPELGQYF
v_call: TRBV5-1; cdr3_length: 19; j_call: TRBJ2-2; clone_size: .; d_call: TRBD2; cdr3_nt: TGCGCCAGCAGCTTGGGGCCTAGCGGGGCCTCCCAGAACACCGGGGAGCTGTTTTTT; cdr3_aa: CASSLGPSGASQNTGELFF
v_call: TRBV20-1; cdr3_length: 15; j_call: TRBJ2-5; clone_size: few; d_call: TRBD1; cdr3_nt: TGCAGTGCTACACCCGGGACAGGGGTCCAAGAGACCCAGTACTTC; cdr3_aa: CSATPGTGVQETQYF
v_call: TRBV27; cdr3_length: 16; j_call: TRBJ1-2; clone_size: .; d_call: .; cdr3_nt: TGTGCCAGCAGTCCTTCTACCGGGACACAAAACTATGGCTACACCTTC; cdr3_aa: CASSPSTGTQNYGYTF
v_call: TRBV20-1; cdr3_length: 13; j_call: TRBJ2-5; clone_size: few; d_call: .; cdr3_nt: TGCAGTGCTAGGAGGCTAGCTAAGGAGACCCAGTACTTC; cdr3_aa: CSARRLAKETQYF